One and the same sample provided the 28 T cell receptor beta chains below, sequenced in a study of T-cell reconstitution after alpha-beta-depleted transplantation in children. Unique molecular identifiers were built into the TCRbeta library. Each CDR3 protein is one row after TCRdb ran MiXCR on the PCR reads. This table has 65,000 to 75,000 distinct CDR3 sequences, around 4.7% appearing once. This specimen consisted of PBMCs, mostly from graft donor cells, obtained 180 days after TCRalphabeta/CD19-depleted stem cell transplant. Source of these receptors: a boy less than two years old who had a stem cell transplant for acute myeloid leukemia, so the T cells may come from the graft donor.

This clonotype was counted many times. The chain combines TRBV12-3 or TRBV12-4 with TRBJ2-2; D is possibly TRBD2 (7 bases). Trimming shortened V by 8 bases and J by 7 bases, and 14 bases separated the two germline ends. The CDR3 loop spans 13 amino acids. CDR3 in amino acids: CASGGGRGGELFF. CDR3 DNA: TGTGCCAGCGGGGGGGGCAGAGGCGGGGAGCTGTTTTTT.

This clonotype was recorded at least ten times. The chain carries TRBV4-3 and TRBJ2-2, with 12 bases matching TRBD2. V trimming: 4 bases; J trimming: 3 bases; junction bases outside the gene matches: 9. CDR1 is LGHNA and CDR2 is YSLEER in the germline V gene. The CDR3 spans 18 residues. CDR3 in amino acids: CASSPRLAGGPDTGELFF. CDR3 DNA: TGCGCCAGCAGCCCCCGCCTAGCGGGGGGGCCGGACACCGGGGAGCTGTTTTTT.

This clonotype was seen many times. This chain uses TRBV12-3 or TRBV12-4 with TRBJ2-1; a weak D match, TRBD1 (6 bases). CDR3 length equals 15 residues. V lost 6 bases and J 0 bases, leaving 12 bases between the germline ends. The CDR3 here is CASSRRQASYNEQFF. CDR3 sequence (DNA): TGTGCCAGCAGCCGCAGACAGGCCTCCTACAATGAGCAGTTCTTC.

This clonotype was picked up many times. This sequence joins TRBV12-3 or TRBV12-4 and TRBJ1-4; D ambiguous. V gave up 3 bases and J gave up 7 bases, with 6 bases separating them. The CDR3 totals 12 residues. CDR3 in amino acids: CASSFIGEKLFF. The CDR3 nucleotides are TGTGCCAGCAGTTTTATCGGTGAAAAACTGTTTTTT.

In its sample, this clonotype was seen many times. The rearrangement links TRBV5-1 to TRBJ2-3, with 10 bases fitting TRBD1. The length of the CDR3 is 16 residues. CDR1 SGHRS and CDR2 YFSETQ come from the germline V gene. The junction had 4 bases not matched to a gene; V was cut back by 0 bases and J by 3 bases. CDR3 amino acids: CASSLDGQGGTDTQYF. In DNA form, the CDR3 reads TGCGCCAGCAGCTTGGATGGACAGGGGGGAACAGATACGCAGTATTTT.

This clonotype was observed many times. The chain links TRBV3-1 to TRBJ2-1, with TRBD2 identical over 11 bases. The ends lost 6 bases at V and 4 bases at J; junction bases unmatched: 5. This CDR3 is built from 15 residues. The germline V gene has CDR1 LGHDT and CDR2 YNNKEL (reference sequence). The CDR3 is CASSSLAGGYNEQFF. DNA of the CDR3: TGTGCCAGCAGTTCCCTAGCGGGGGGATACAATGAGCAGTTCTTC.

The table lists this clonotype with many counts. This rearrangement joins TRBV12-3 or TRBV12-4 to TRBJ2-6, with 8 bases that match TRBD1. This CDR3 is built from 15 residues. Trimming at V came to 7 bases and at J to 5 bases, leaving 7 bases not matched to a gene. DNA of the CDR3: TGTGCCAGCACCCCCCAGGGGGCGAGGGCCAACGTCCTGACTTTC. Translating gives CASTPQGARANVLTF.

This clonotype was counted at least ten times. This chain uses TRBV12-3 or TRBV12-4 with TRBJ1-1; D uncertain. V lost 6 bases, J lost 3 bases, and 11 bases lay in between. The CDR3 runs 13 residues. The CDR3 reads CASRASGHTEAFF. The CDR3 nucleotides read TGTGCCAGCAGGGCTAGCGGCCACACTGAAGCTTTCTTT.

This clonotype was found many times. This chain uses TRBV18 with TRBJ2-5; tentatively, D is TRBD1 (6 bases). Trimming removed 1 base at V and 5 bases at J, with 17 bases between. The CDR3 runs 16 residues. CDR1 KGHSH and CDR2 LQKENI come from the germline V gene. The CDR3 region is CASSPLTIMGAETQYF. The CDR3 DNA reads as TGTGCCAGCTCACCACTGACGATAATGGGGGCGGAGACCCAGTACTTC.

This clonotype has at least ten counts. This chain joins TRBV18 and TRBJ1-1; a possible D gene is TRBD1 (5 bases). Germline V gives CDR1 KGHSH, CDR2 LQKENI. The CDR3 length is 15 residues. Trimming took off 2 bases at V and 3 bases at J, with 13 bases between the two ends. CDR3 loop: CASSPWAGRDTEAFF. In DNA, the CDR3 is TGTGCCAGCTCACCATGGGCAGGGAGGGACACTGAAGCTTTCTTT.

The V call is TRBV4-1, the J call TRBJ2-5; TRBD1 agrees at 9 bases. Germline V gene data show CDR1 as MGHRA and CDR2 as YSYEKL. The CDR3 spans 16 residues. With 1 base clipped from V and 1 base from J, the junction kept 4 bases outside the gene matches. For the CDR3, the DNA is TGCGCCAGCAGCCAAGCACAGGGGGCCTTCCAAGAGACCCAGTACTTC. Residues: CASSQAQGAFQETQYF.

This clonotype was seen repeatedly, ten times or more. The V gene is TRBV11-3, the J gene TRBJ1-6; possible D gene TRBD1, 5 bases. The CDR3 extends over 19 amino acids. The V and J ends lost 1 base and 0 bases respectively, with 16 bases between them. Germline loops: CDR1 SGHNT, CDR2 YENEEA. The CDR3 spells CASSLGGELITSYNSPLHF. CDR3 in DNA: TGTGCCAGCAGCTTAGGGGGGGAATTGATTACCTCCTATAATTCACCCCTCCACTTT.

CDR3: CASSHPNTDTQYF. The CDR3, as DNA: TGTGCCAGCAGCCACCCGAACACAGATACGCAGTATTTT. V and J are TRBV7-9 and TRBJ2-3; no firm D call. Germline V gene lookup returns CDR1 SEHNR and CDR2 FQNEAQ (reference sequence). V lost 5 bases and J 2 bases, leaving 8 bases between the germline ends. There are 13 residues in the CDR3.

This clonotype was counted at least ten times. The chain has TRBV30 and TRBJ2-1; D gene unclear. The V end lost 5 bases, the J end lost 1 base, and 9 bases lay between the germline ends. The germline V gene has CDR1 GTSNPN and CDR2 SVGIG (reference sequence). The CDR3 is 13 residues long. The CDR3 is CAWSTASYNEQFF. DNA of the CDR3: TGTGCCTGGTCGACGGCTTCCTACAATGAGCAGTTCTTC.

This clonotype has a count of ten or more. The chain carries TRBV20-1 and TRBJ1-2, with TRBD1 as a possible D gene (6 bases). Germline CDR1 DFQATT, CDR2 SNEGSKA (reference sequence). This CDR3 has 16 amino acids. V lost 6 bases to trimming and J lost 0 bases, with 20 bases between them. CDR3 protein: CSASRSWGAPNYGYTF. As DNA, the CDR3 is TGCAGTGCGAGCCGTTCCTGGGGGGCCCCTAACTATGGCTACACCTTC.

This clonotype occurred many times. The chain has TRBV20-1 and TRBJ2-2; possible D gene TRBD1, 7 bases. The germline V gene encodes CDR1 DFQATT and CDR2 SNEGSKA (reference sequence). Deletions cut 3 bases from V and 0 bases from J, with 14 bases between. The CDR3 totals 16 residues. In nucleotides, the CDR3 is TGCAGTGCTAGGAGGCCCAGGGGGGCGAACACCGGGGAGCTGTTTTTT. This codes for CSARRPRGANTGELFF.

The sample holds many counts of this clonotype. The chain joins TRBV7-8 to TRBJ2-3, with D possibly matching TRBD1 (6 bases). Germline loops: CDR1 SGHVS, CDR2 FQNEAQ. CDR3 length: 16 residues. V lost 1 base and J lost 0, with 11 bases in between. CDR3 protein: CASSLVNRASTDTQYF. CDR3 coding DNA: TGTGCCAGCAGCTTAGTCAACAGGGCAAGCACAGATACGCAGTATTTT.

This clonotype was seen at least ten times. The chain links TRBV18 to TRBJ1-5, with 12 bases matching TRBD1. The CDR3 has 15 residues. J gave up 4 bases and V 6 bases, and 4 bases lay outside the gene matches. CDR1 KGHSH and CDR2 LQKENI come from the germline V gene. Here the CDR3 DNA reads TGTGCCAGCTCGGGGACAGGGGGCTTTAATCAGCCCCAGCATTTT. This codes for CASSGTGGFNQPQHF.

This clonotype was counted at least ten times. V usage is TRBV29-1 and J usage is TRBJ1-4, with 10 bases lining up with TRBD1. V was clipped by 7 bases and J by 6 bases; unmatched bases: 2. From germline, CDR1 is SQVTM and CDR2 ANQGSEA. The CDR3 loop spans 12 amino acids. As DNA, the CDR3 is TGCAGCGCCGGGACAGGGGATGAAAAACTGTTTTTT. Its translation: CSAGTGDEKLFF.

This clonotype was counted many times. The CDR3 sequence is CASRDNNYGYTF. The CDR3 nucleotides are TGTGCCAGCAGAGACAACAACTATGGCTACACCTTC. The rearrangement uses TRBV12-3 or TRBV12-4 and TRBJ1-2; D ambiguous. The CDR3 has 12 amino acids. V lost 6 bases, J lost 2 bases, and 7 bases lay in between.

This clonotype was seen many times. Written as DNA, the CDR3 is TGCGCCAGTCAGCCGGGGGGGGCCTTTCCGGATACGCAGTATTTT. Protein product: CASQPGGAFPDTQYF. The V and J genes are TRBV4-1 and TRBJ2-3; TRBD2 agrees at 8 bases. Per the germline V gene, CDR1 is MGHRA and CDR2 is YSYEKL. This CDR3 region has 15 residues. Trimming cost V 9 bases and J 6 bases; bases outside gene matches: 14.

This clonotype was counted many times. This sequence joins TRBV6-2 or TRBV6-3 and TRBJ1-1; D not resolved. Germline CDR1 is MNHEY and CDR2 is SVGEGT. The CDR3 consists of 12 residues. Between the trimmed V and J ends, which lost 2 bases and 5 bases, there was a span of 6 bases. The CDR3 reads CASSYRVTEAFF. In DNA, the CDR3 is TGTGCCAGCAGTTACAGAGTGACTGAAGCTTTCTTT.

This clonotype appeared many times. This sequence joins TRBV4-3 and TRBJ1-1; D unresolved. Germline V gene data show CDR1 as LGHNA and CDR2 as YSLEER. Trimming took 0 bases from V and 4 from J, leaving 12 bases between them. This CDR3 is 15 amino acids long. In DNA, the CDR3 is TGCGCCAGCAGCCAAGAGAGGGTTCTCGGCACTGAAGCTTTCTTT. It yields the protein CASSQERVLGTEAFF.

The chain employs TRBV5-4 and TRBJ1-5; D unclear. This CDR3 contains 10 residues. The V end was cut by 0 bases, the J end by 16 bases, with 8 bases between. The germline CDR1 and CDR2 sequences are SGHNT and YYREEE (reference sequence). As DNA, the CDR3 is TGTGCCAGCAGCTTGGGACTTGTCCATTTT. This encodes CASSLGLVHF.

This clonotype was counted many times. V and J are TRBV12-3 or TRBV12-4 and TRBJ2-1, with D perhaps TRBD2 (6 bases). Trimming took off 3 bases at V and 6 bases at J, with 21 bases between the two ends. This CDR3 region has 17 residues. The CDR3 spells CASSFRRGSNRLNEQFF. DNA of the CDR3: TGTGCCAGCAGTTTTCGGCGGGGTTCCAACCGGCTCAATGAGCAGTTCTTC.

Many counts were recorded for this clonotype. V and J are TRBV10-3 and TRBJ1-1; D unclear. The CDR3 runs to 13 residues. The V and J ends lost 10 bases and 0 bases respectively, with 12 bases between them. Germline V gene data show CDR1 as ENHRY and CDR2 as SYGVKD. In DNA, the CDR3 is TGTGCCACCCAGTGGCAGATGAACACTGAAGCTTTCTTT. This translates into CATQWQMNTEAFF.

Ten or more counts support this clonotype. V is TRBV4-2 and J is TRBJ2-3, with no clear D. V was clipped by 6 bases and J by 2 bases, with 9 bases between them. Germline V gives CDR1 LGHNA, CDR2 YNFKEQ. CDR3 length: 13 amino acids. The CDR3 loop is CASRTPNTDTQYF. CDR3 nucleotide sequence: TGTGCCAGCAGGACCCCTAACACAGATACGCAGTATTTT.

This clonotype was seen repeatedly, ten times or more. This sequence joins TRBV28 and TRBJ2-3, with TRBD2 as a possible D gene (6 bases). Germline CDR1 MDHEN, CDR2 SYDVKM. The CDR3 runs to 14 residues. Trimming took off 5 bases at V and 3 bases at J, with 12 bases between the two ends. The CDR3 sequence: CASSPRAGTDTQYF. DNA of the CDR3: TGTGCCAGCAGTCCCCGGGCGGGGACAGATACGCAGTATTTT.